Below, 17 T cell receptor beta chains from the same sample are listed, as sequenced in a study of cytomegalovirus exposure and HLA in healthy donors. The primer mix had 60 Vbeta and 13 Jbeta primers. The data were produced by immunoSEQ multiplex PCR, yet TCRdb's version contains in-frame clones alone and is incomplete. The sample records 100,000 to 150,000 clones, 77% being singletons. Sequenced: PBMCs. These receptors were collected from a male donor in good health and CMV-seropositive.

V usage is TRBV5-6 and J usage is TRBJ2-6; tentative D call: TRBD2 (5 bases). V lost 2 bases and J lost 3, with 9 bases in between. Germline values: CDR1 SGHDT, CDR2 YYEEEE. This CDR3 comprises 15 residues. The CDR3 sequence is CASSLGLGGANVLTF. In DNA form, the CDR3 reads TGTGCCAGCAGCTTAGGACTGGGTGGGGCCAACGTCCTGACTTTC.

The chain has TRBV19 and TRBJ2-1, with D possibly TRBD1 on 5 matching bases. The ends were cut back, 7 bases at V and 4 bases at J, with 14 bases in the middle. CDR3 size: 14 residues. Germline V gene lookup returns CDR1 LNHDA and CDR2 SQIVND (reference sequence). CDR3 DNA sequence: TGTGCCAGTATGAGTGCAGGGAAATACAATGAGCAGTTCTTC. Translation gives CASMSAGKYNEQFF.

This chain links TRBV19 with TRBJ2-2, with D possibly being TRBD1 (6 bases). The CDR3 has 15 residues. Trimming removed 5 bases at V and 3 bases at J, with 13 bases between. Germline lookup yields CDR1 LNHDA and CDR2 SQIVND (reference sequence). The CDR3 region has the DNA TGTGCCAGTAGTGTTGGGGGCGGTTACACCGGGGAGCTGTTTTTT. Its translation is CASSVGGGYTGELFF.

V gene TRBV11-2 combines with J gene TRBJ2-7; D unresolved. V gave up 2 bases and J gave up 3 bases, with 20 bases separating them. The CDR3 is made up of 17 amino acids. Germline V gives CDR1 SGHAT, CDR2 FQNNGV. The CDR3 nucleotides read TGTGCCAGCAGCTTAAAACCTGCAGGAATGGGTGGCTACGAGCAGTACTTC. It translates to CASSLKPAGMGGYEQYF.

This clone was recorded only once. The V and J genes are TRBV11-1 and TRBJ2-1; 8 bases fit TRBD2. The CDR3 consists of 17 residues. In germline, CDR1 is SGHAT, CDR2 FQDESV (reference sequence). Trimming cost V 1 base and J 2 bases; bases outside gene matches: 7. The CDR3 nucleotides are TGTGCCAGCAGCTTAGGTAGCGGGGTATTCCCCTACAATGAGCAGTTCTTC. Translated, it gives CASSLGSGVFPYNEQFF.

The chain is built from TRBV5-1 and TRBJ2-5, with 10 bases lining up with TRBD1. TRBJ2-7 explains the end of the DNA better; the J call may be wrong. Per the germline V gene, CDR1 is SGHRS and CDR2 is YFSETQ. CDR3 length: 16 residues. CDR3 coding DNA: TGCGCCAGCAGCTTGCGACCGGGACAGGGGTTCTACGAGCAGTACTTC. Encoded protein: CASSLRPGQGFYEQYF.

This sequence joins TRBV6-1 and TRBJ2-7, with TRBD2 identical over 7 bases. The CDR3 length is 14 residues. The trim removed 3 bases at V and 2 bases at J, leaving 4 bases unmatched. CDR1 is MNHNS and CDR2 is SASEGT in the germline V gene. The CDR3 bases are TGTGCCAGCAGTGACAGCGGGAACCCCTACGAGCAGTACTTC. It translates to CASSDSGNPYEQYF.

The rearrangement joins TRBV28 to TRBJ1-2, with TRBD1 as a possible D gene (5 bases). The CDR3 is 14 amino acids. Per germline, CDR1 MDHEN and CDR2 SYDVKM. V lost 4 bases, J lost 4 bases, and 13 bases lay in between. The CDR3 nucleotides read TGTGCCAGCAGTTCGGGGGACCTTTTCTATGGCTACACCTTC. It is translated as CASSSGDLFYGYTF.

This clone has a handful of counts. The V and J genes are TRBV28 and TRBJ1-2; 7 positions match TRBD1. This CDR3 contains 15 residues. Losses at the gene ends were 5 bases for V and 4 bases for J; bases not matched to a gene: 10. The germline V gene has CDR1 MDHEN and CDR2 SYDVKM. CDR3 amino acids: CASSTSLTGSYGYTF. CDR3 in DNA: TGTGCCAGCAGTACCTCCCTGACAGGGAGCTATGGCTACACCTTC.

The chain carries TRBV28 and TRBJ1-5; the D is unclear. The germline V and J ends were trimmed by 5 bases and 2 bases, with 13 bases remaining between them. CDR3 length: 15 residues. Germline-derived CDR1 and CDR2 are MDHEN and SYDVKM. The CDR3 is CASSVFSIGNQPQHF. The DNA of the CDR3 is TGTGCCAGCAGTGTGTTCAGTATTGGCAATCAGCCCCAGCATTTT. Supplemented by reference TRBV28 and TRBJ1-5, the full variable domain reads DVKVTQSSRYLVKRTGEKVFLECVQDMDHENMFWYRQDPGLGLRLIYFSYDVKMKEKGDIPEGYSVSREKKERFSLILESASTNQTSMYLCASSVFSIGNQPQHFGDGTRLSIL.

The CDR3 is CAWSPGTPLGGEKLFF. In DNA, the CDR3 is TGTGCCTGGAGTCCAGGGACTCCCCTTGGAGGAGAAAAACTGTTTTTT. The chain joins TRBV30 to TRBJ1-4; weak D call: TRBD1 (5 bases). This CDR3 region has 16 residues. Trimming left V 2 bases short and J 8 bases short, with 21 bases between. Germline V CDR1 and CDR2: GTSNPN, SVGIG (reference sequence).

This rearrangement joins TRBV5-1 to TRBJ2-1; 9 bases map to TRBD2. CDR3 length: 16 amino acids. Germline assignment: CDR1 SGHRS and CDR2 YFSETQ. Germline trimming cut 1 base from V and 0 bases from J; bases unmatched to any gene: 2. CDR3 bases: TGCGCCAGCAGCTTGCGAGCGGGGGGCTCCTACAATGAGCAGTTCTTC. Encoded protein: CASSLRAGGSYNEQFF.

This clone showed up just once. The chain couples TRBV6-1 to TRBJ1-2; TRBD1 might be the D (5 bases). V dropped 1 base and J dropped 6 bases, with 15 bases sitting between them. Germline assignment: CDR1 MNHNS and CDR2 SASEGT. This CDR3 is 15 amino acids long. CDR3 DNA: TGTGCCAGCAGTGAAGGGGCCGGGGGTCCCCATGGCTACACCTTC. Its protein is CASSEGAGGPHGYTF.

The chain carries TRBV2 and TRBJ2-1; weak D call: TRBD1 (6 bases). Germline values: CDR1 SNHLY, CDR2 FYNNEI. The CDR3 extends over 14 amino acids. Trimming left V 7 bases short and J 6 bases short, with 16 bases between. The CDR3 sequence is CASKVVGASNEQFF. Written as DNA, the CDR3 is TGTGCCAGCAAAGTCGTGGGGGCTAGCAATGAGCAGTTCTTC.

This chain links TRBV6-1 with TRBJ1-3; 11 bases line up with TRBD1. CDR1 is MNHNS and CDR2 is SASEGT in the germline V gene. V shed 7 bases, J shed 8 bases, and the junction held 10 bases outside the gene matches. CDR3 length equals 15 residues. CDR3 residues: CASTPTDRGRDTIYF. In DNA, the CDR3 is TGTGCCAGCACCCCGACGGACAGGGGGCGAGACACCATATATTTT.

The chain links TRBV18 to TRBJ1-5; D is possibly TRBD1 (5 bases). CDR3 length: 13 residues. The V gene's germline CDR1 is KGHSH and CDR2 LQKENI. V gave up 6 bases and J gave up 4 bases, with 10 bases separating them. DNA for the CDR3: TGTGCCAGCTCCCGGGGGGAGAATCAGCCCCAGCATTTT. Amino acid sequence: CASSRGENQPQHF.

V gene TRBV5-1 combines with J gene TRBJ1-3, with D tentatively TRBD1 (5 bases). V shed 0 bases and J shed 2 bases, with 12 bases lying between them. The germline CDR1 and CDR2 sequences are SGHRS and YFSETQ. The CDR3 runs 16 residues. In nucleotides, the CDR3 is TGCGCCAGCAGCTTGGGGCCCCAGGGAACTGGAAACACCATATATTTT. It is translated as CASSLGPQGTGNTIYF.